Listed here are 3 T cell receptor beta chains from one sample, sequenced in a study of cytomegalovirus exposure and HLA in healthy donors. The repertoire was sequenced with immunoSEQ multiplex PCR; TCRdb's copy has only in-frame clones and lacks some. This table holds roughly 120,000 clones, around 88% found once. Sequencing was done on a sample of PBMCs. The origin of the receptors is a man younger than 35 in good health and CMV-seronegative.

The rearrangement links TRBV19 to TRBJ1-1; D unresolved. Trimming pared 3 bases from V and 2 bases from J, leaving 7 bases between. CDR1 is LNHDA and CDR2 is SQIVND in the germline V gene (reference sequence). The CDR3 runs to 13 residues. CDR3: CASSITSNTEAFF. CDR3 nucleotide sequence: TGTGCCAGTAGTATTACCAGTAACACTGAAGCTTTCTTT.

This chain uses TRBV19 with TRBJ1-5, with D tentatively TRBD1 (5 bases). This CDR3 contains 14 residues. CDR1 and CDR2 from the germline V gene are LNHDA and SQIVND (reference sequence). The V end was cut by 5 bases, the J end by 2 bases, with 10 bases between. The CDR3 DNA follows: TGTGCCAGTAGTCCATGGGGCCGCAATCAGCCCCAGCATTTT. Translated, it gives CASSPWGRNQPQHF.

This chain connects TRBV5-1 to TRBJ1-2; D perhaps matches TRBD1 (5 bases). Germline assignment: CDR1 SGHRS and CDR2 YFSETQ. V gave up 3 bases and J gave up 4 bases, with 13 bases separating them. This CDR3 has 14 residues. The CDR3 here is CASSSTVGGYGYTF. The CDR3 DNA is TGCGCCAGCAGCTCGACAGTGGGGGGCTATGGCTACACCTTC.